This T cell receptor (beta chain) stems from a study of metastatic and nonmetastatic thyroid tumors. TCRdb called clones again from the PCR reads with MiXCR. The table records 80,000 to 85,000 clones, 9.5% to 15% of them present only once. The CDR3 spans 15 residues. Germline CDR1 is SGHAT and CDR2 is FQNNGV. Trimming took 7 bases from V and 1 from J, leaving 14 bases between them. This clone was seen ten or more times. Its antigen is not identified. Thyroid surgery was performed in patients who had received no treatment beforehand. Overall study results and limits: A significant increase in TCR beta diversity was reportedly seen in malignant thyroid tumors relative to benign nodules, in blood and tumor.

Material: tumor tissue. This sequence originates from a female donor with papillary thyroid cancer or a benign thyroid nodule (not recorded which). Some clones in this sample may be carry-over from other donors' samples. V gene TRBV11-2 combines with J gene TRBJ1-3, with unresolved D. The CDR3 reads CASTPEGGSGNTIYF. The CDR3, as DNA: TGTGCCAGCACCCCGGAGGGCGGGTCTGGAAACACCATATATTTT.